This T cell receptor (beta chain) was captured by sequencing in a study of T cell responses to AZD1222 COVID-19 vaccine. Data came from immunoSEQ multiplex PCR; TCRdb stores just in-frame clones and leaves some out. The sample has 90,000 to 150,000 clones; approximately 90% are singletons. CDR1 and CDR2 from the germline V gene are SGHKS and YYEKEE (reference sequence). CDR3 length: 18 amino acids. Trimming at V came to 2 bases and at J to 4 bases, leaving 11 bases not matched to a gene. Details on this clone: Antigen: not known.

Study-wide results and caveats: Repertoire sampling occurred only after the peak T cell response. Among the donors, most were white British and more were female, and clonal diversity was possibly underestimated. Researchers report vaccine-associated CD4 TCRs spanning spike, with dominance at 160-218 and 743-854. Just six or seven AZD1222 recipients tested seropositive at baseline.

The sequence derives from an adult in good health. The specimen was peripheral blood, collected on day 0 of AZD1222 vaccination. The genes are TRBV5-5 and TRBJ1-6, with TRBD1 identical over 8 bases. CDR3 nucleotide sequence: TGTGCCAGCAGCTTCCGGACAGGGTCAGGCCTGTATAATTCACCCCTCCACTTT. Its protein product is CASSFRTGSGLYNSPLHF.